This T cell receptor (beta chain) was recorded in a study of regulatory T cells in long-lasting Graves disease. Time point indicated: newly diagnosed GD, antithyroid drugs for less than 3 months. After RNA was extracted from PBMCs, the TCR library was made from it. This clonotype appeared many times. Combining iRepertoire HTBI primers with Arm-PCR of CDR3 regions, the authors built TCR beta libraries. Each CDR3 protein gets one entry after TCRdb re-called the multiplex PCR reads with MiXCR. The table lists 520,000 or so distinct CDR3 sequences, about 12% of them singletons, with 8% to 10% in the top ten. Germline CDR1 and CDR2: SGHRS and YFSETQ. The V and J ends lost 2 bases and 6 bases respectively, with 18 bases between them. This CDR3 has 15 residues. The same data also went into a second study, on T cells in Graves' hyperthyroidism and ophthalmopathy. That work states: A patient was excluded if there was uncontrolled infection, other autoimmune disease, pregnancy or lactation.

This chain joins TRBV5-1 and TRBJ2-7, with a possible D match to TRBD2 (6 bases). This receptor was identified in a young woman with Graves disease. The specimen was peripheral blood mononuclear cells (PBMCs), collected at new diagnosis, from a patient treated with antithyroid drugs. CDR3 nucleotide sequence: TGCGCCAGCAGCTTTGAGCGGCGGGGAATGGGCGAGCAGTACTTC. Protein sequence: CASSFERRGMGEQYF.